This T cell receptor (beta chain) was documented in a study of blood T cell repertoires in COVID-19. Background on the study: Acute and convalescent COVID-19 specimens originated in the United States, Italy and Spain.

Authors' data handling: Estimation of nucleated cell counts relied on the amplification of reference gene primers. Repertoires were generated with immunoSEQ multiplex PCR, while TCRdb's copy carries only in-frame clones and drops some. V and J calls and clone size are copied from that table; D and trimming were computed from the DNA. The data contain 300,000 to 400,000 clones, about 86% of them seen just once; the ten biggest clones take up roughly 4.2%. In terms of age and location, participants ranged from roughly 18 to 95 years and lived in under 30 US areas. In assigning cohorts, the study relied on participant-reported clinical history. V gave up 1 base and J gave up 0 bases; unmatched junction bases: 5. CDR1 and CDR2 (germline): SGDLS, YYNGEE. The CDR3 runs 16 residues.

This clonotype was sampled from a woman aged 40 to 55 with acute COVID-19. The chain couples TRBV9 to TRBJ2-5, with 8 bases matching TRBD2. The specimen sequenced was PBMCs or T cells enriched from blood (not recorded which). In DNA form, the CDR3 reads TGTGCCAGCAGCGTAACCAGCGGGGGTTACCAAGAGACCCAGTACTTC. It translates to CASSVTSGGYQETQYF.